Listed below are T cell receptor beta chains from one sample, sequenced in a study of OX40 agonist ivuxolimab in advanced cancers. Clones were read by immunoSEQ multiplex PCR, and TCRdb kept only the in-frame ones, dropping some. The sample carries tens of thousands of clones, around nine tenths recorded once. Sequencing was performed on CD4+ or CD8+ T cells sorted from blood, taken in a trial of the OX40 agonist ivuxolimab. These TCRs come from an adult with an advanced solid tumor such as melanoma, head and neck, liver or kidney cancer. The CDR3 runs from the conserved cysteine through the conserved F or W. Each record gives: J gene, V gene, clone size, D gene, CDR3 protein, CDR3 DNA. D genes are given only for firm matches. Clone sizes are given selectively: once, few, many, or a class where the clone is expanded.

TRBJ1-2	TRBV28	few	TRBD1	CASSLQGARGYTF	TGTGCCAGCAGTTTACAGGGGGCAAGAGGCTACACCTTC
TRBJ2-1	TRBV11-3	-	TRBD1	CASSLGDRGLHEQFF	TGTGCCAGCAGCTTAGGGGACAGGGGATTGCATGAGCAGTTCTTC
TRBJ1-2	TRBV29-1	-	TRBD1	CSVPGQGGFYGYTF	TGCAGCGTACCCGGACAGGGAGGGTTTTATGGCTACACCTTC
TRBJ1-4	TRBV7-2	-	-	CASSPPTPNEKLFF	TGTGCCAGCAGCCCACCGACGCCGAATGAAAAACTGTTTTTT
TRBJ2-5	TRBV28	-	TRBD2	CASSPSGRGETQYF	TGTGCCAGCAGCCCTAGCGGAAGGGGAGAGACCCAGTACTTC
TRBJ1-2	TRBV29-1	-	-	CSVGGGPHYGYTF	TGCAGCGTTGGGGGAGGGCCCCACTATGGCTACACCTTC
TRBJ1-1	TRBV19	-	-	CASSIGPTRAFF	TGTGCCAGTAGTATAGGTCCTACGCGGGCTTTCTTT
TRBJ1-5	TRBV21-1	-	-	CASSKWVRGTGDQPQHF	TGTGCCAGCAGCAAATGGGTGAGGGGGACAGGGGATCAGCCCCAGCATTTT
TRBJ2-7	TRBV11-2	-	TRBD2	CASSLDARLAGFYEQYF	TGTGCCAGCAGCTTAGATGCGAGACTAGCGGGATTCTACGAGCAGTACTTC
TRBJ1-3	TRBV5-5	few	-	CASSLGGGLGSSGNTIYF	TGTGCCAGCAGCTTGGGGGGAGGCTTGGGCAGCTCTGGAAACACCATATATTTT
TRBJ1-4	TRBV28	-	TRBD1	CASSFSGGSEKLFF	TGTGCCAGCAGTTTCTCAGGGGGTAGTGAAAAACTGTTTTTT
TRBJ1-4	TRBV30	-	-	CAWSKERGNEKLFF	TGTGCCTGGAGTAAGGAGAGGGGCAATGAAAAACTGTTTTTT
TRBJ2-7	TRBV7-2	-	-	CASSLDRAGEQYF	TGTGCCAGCAGCTTAGACAGGGCGGGCGAGCAGTACTTC
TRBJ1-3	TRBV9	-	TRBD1	CASSALTGTSGNTIYF	TGTGCCAGCAGCGCGTTGACAGGGACCTCTGGAAACACCATATATTTT
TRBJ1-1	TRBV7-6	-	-	CASSLSLGSEAFF	TGTGCCAGCAGCTTATCACTGGGGAGTGAAGCTTTCTTT
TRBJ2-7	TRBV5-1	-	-	CASARGTGPYEQYF	TGCGCCAGCGCGCGGGGGACAGGACCCTACGAGCAGTACTTC
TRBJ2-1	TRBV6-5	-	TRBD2	CASSRGTSGYNEQFF	TGTGCCAGCAGCAGAGGGACTAGCGGTTACAATGAGCAGTTCTTC